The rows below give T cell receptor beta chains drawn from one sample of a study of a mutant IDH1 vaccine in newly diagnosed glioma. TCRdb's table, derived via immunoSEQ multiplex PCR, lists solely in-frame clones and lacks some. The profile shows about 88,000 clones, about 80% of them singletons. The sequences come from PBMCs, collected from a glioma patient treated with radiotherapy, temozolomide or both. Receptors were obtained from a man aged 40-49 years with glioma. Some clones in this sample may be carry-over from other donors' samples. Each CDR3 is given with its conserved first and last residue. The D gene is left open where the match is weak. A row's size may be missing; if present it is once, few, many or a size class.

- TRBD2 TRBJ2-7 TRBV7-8 CASSRTLAGGSYEQYF TGTGCCAGCAGCAGGACCCTAGCGGGGGGTTCCTACGAGCAGTACTTC
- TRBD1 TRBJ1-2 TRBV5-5 CASSLTGTDGYTF TGTGCCAGCAGCCTCACAGGGACAGACGGCTACACCTTC
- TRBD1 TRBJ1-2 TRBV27 CASSTLQGGSGYTF TGTGCCAGCAGTACCCTACAGGGGGGAAGCGGCTACACCTTC
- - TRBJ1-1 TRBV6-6 CASSRRDLEAFF TGTGCCAGCAGTCGACGGGACCTGGAAGCTTTCTTT
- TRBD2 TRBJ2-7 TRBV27 CASSLSGGELSYEQYF TGTGCCAGCAGTTTAAGCGGGGGGGAGCTCTCCTACGAGCAGTACTTC
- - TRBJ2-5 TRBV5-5 CASTTDLGGAAEETQYF TGTGCCAGCACCACCGACCTGGGGGGGGCAGCCGAAGAGACCCAGTACTTC
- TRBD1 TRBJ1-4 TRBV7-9 CASSLLRTGVEKLFF TGTGCCAGCAGCTTGCTTCGTACAGGGGTTGAAAAACTGTTTTTT
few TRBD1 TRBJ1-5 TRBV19 CASTRTGDSNQPQHF TGTGCCAGTACCCGGACAGGGGATAGCAATCAGCCCCAGCATTTT
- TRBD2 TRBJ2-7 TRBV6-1 CASSEGLAEAFKQYF TGTGCCAGCAGTGAAGGTCTAGCGGAGGCATTCAAGCAGTACTTC
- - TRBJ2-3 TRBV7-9 CASSRGARGTDTQYF TGTGCCAGCAGTCGGGGGGCCCGGGGAACAGATACGCAGTATTTT
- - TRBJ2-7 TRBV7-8 CASSLAQGAYPEQYF TGTGCCAGCAGCTTAGCACAGGGAGCTTACCCCGAGCAGTACTTC
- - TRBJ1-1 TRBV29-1 CSVERKGAFF TGCAGCGTTGAAAGGAAAGGAGCTTTCTTT
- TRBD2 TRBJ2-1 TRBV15 CATSRAGGSYNEQFF TGTGCCACCAGCAGAGCGGGGGGGTCCTACAATGAGCAGTTCTTC
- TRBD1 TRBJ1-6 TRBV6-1 CASTQGAWNSPLHF TGTGCCAGCACCCAGGGGGCCTGGAATTCACCCCTCCACTTT
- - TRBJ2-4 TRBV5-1 CASSYGSIAKNIQYF TGCGCCAGCAGCTATGGATCTATAGCCAAAAACATTCAGTACTTC
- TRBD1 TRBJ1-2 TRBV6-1 CASSRDSYGYTF TGTGCCAGCAGTCGGGACAGCTATGGCTACACCTTC
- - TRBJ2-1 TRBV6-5 CASSSLRKTYNEQFF TGTGCCAGCAGTTCGCTAAGGAAAACCTACAATGAGCAGTTCTTC
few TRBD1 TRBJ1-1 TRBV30 CAWSLAGGNTEAFF TGTGCCTGGAGTCTCGCAGGGGGCAACACTGAAGCTTTCTTT
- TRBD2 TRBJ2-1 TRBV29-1 CSVQTGLAGGSYNEQFF TGCAGCGTTCAAACGGGACTAGCGGGGGGCTCCTACAATGAGCAGTTCTTC
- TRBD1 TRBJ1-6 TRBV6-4 CASSTDRDRGISSYNSPLHF TGTGCCAGCAGTACAGACCGGGACAGGGGCATCAGCTCCTATAATTCACCCCTCCACTTT
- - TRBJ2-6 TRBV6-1 CASSGPDSGANVLTF TGTGCCAGCAGTGGTCCGGACTCTGGGGCCAACGTCCTGACTTTC
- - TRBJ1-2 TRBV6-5 CASSYQGGSDGYTF TGTGCCAGCAGTTACCAAGGGGGGTCGGATGGCTACACCTTC
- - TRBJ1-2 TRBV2 CASRATGRYGYTF TGTGCCAGCAGAGCAACAGGGCGCTATGGCTACACCTTC
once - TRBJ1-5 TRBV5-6 CASSTRGRSNQPQHF TGTGCCAGCAGCACCAGGGGCAGGAGCAATCAGCCCCAGCATTTT
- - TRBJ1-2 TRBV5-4 CASSSTPSYTF TGTGCCAGCAGCTCGACCCCATCCTACACCTTC
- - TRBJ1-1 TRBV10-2 CASRDLVTEAFF TGCGCCAGCAGGGACCTGGTCACTGAAGCTTTCTTT
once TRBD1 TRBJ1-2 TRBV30 CAWSEDRGVGGYTF TGTGCCTGGAGTGAGGACAGGGGCGTCGGTGGCTACACCTTC
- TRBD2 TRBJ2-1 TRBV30 CAWSVLRAGNEQFF TGTGCCTGGAGTGTACTCCGAGCGGGGAATGAGCAGTTCTTC
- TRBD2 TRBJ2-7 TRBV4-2 CASSHLAGGSYEQYF TGTGCCAGCAGCCATCTAGCGGGGGGCTCCTACGAGCAGTACTTC
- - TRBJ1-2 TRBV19 CASTPRGVQYGYTF TGTGCCAGTACCCCTCGTGGGGTGCAGTATGGCTACACCTTC
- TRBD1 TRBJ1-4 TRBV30 CAWSRERGRTNEKLFF TGTGCCTGGAGCAGAGAAAGGGGGCGAACTAATGAAAAACTGTTTTTT
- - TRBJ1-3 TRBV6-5 CASSWTDSGGRNTIYF TGTGCCAGCAGTTGGACGGACTCGGGCGGTAGAAACACCATATATTTT
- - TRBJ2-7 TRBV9 CASSVGRSLWDEQYF TGTGCCAGCAGCGTAGGCCGGAGCCTGTGGGACGAGCAGTACTTC
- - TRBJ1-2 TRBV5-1 CASTDSFYGYTF TGCGCCAGCACGGACAGTTTCTATGGCTACACCTTC
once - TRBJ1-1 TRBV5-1 CASSYREGMNTEAFF TGCGCCAGCAGCTACAGGGAAGGAATGAACACTGAAGCTTTCTTT
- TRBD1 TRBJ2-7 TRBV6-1 CASSGGPGQGTYEQYF TGTGCCAGCAGTGGAGGGCCGGGACAGGGGACCTACGAGCAGTACTTC
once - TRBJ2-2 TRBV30 CAWRGSPVTGELFF TGTGCCTGGAGAGGATCTCCGGTAACCGGGGAGCTGTTTTTT
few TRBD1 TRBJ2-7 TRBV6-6 CASSKGQSYEQYF TGTGCCAGCAGTAAGGGACAGAGCTACGAGCAGTACTTC
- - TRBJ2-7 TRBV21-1 CASSFRSPNPYEQYF TGTGCCAGCAGCTTCCGATCCCCCAACCCCTACGAGCAGTACTTC
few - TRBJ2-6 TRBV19 CASSDSGTTGQGEVLTF TGTGCCAGTAGTGATTCCGGGACGACGGGACAAGGAGAGGTCCTGACTTTC
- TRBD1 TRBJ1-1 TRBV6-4 CASRDTDRGLTEAFF TGTGCCAGCAGAGATACAGACAGGGGGCTGACTGAAGCTTTCTTT